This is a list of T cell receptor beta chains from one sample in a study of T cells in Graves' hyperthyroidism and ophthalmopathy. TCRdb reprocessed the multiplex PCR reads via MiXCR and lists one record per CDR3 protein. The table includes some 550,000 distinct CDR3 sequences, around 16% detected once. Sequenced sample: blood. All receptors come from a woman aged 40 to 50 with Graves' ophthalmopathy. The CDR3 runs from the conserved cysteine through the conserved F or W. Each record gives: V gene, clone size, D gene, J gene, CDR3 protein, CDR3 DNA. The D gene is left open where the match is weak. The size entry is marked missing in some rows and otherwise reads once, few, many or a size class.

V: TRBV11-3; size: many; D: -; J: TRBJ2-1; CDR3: CASSPRVAVTYNEQFF; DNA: TGTGCCAGCAGCCCCAGGGTAGCGGTCACCTACAATGAGCAGTTCTTC
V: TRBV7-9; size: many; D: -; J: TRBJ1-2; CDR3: CASKRETVNYGYTF; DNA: TGTGCCAGCAAACGCGAAACAGTGAACTATGGCTACACCTTC
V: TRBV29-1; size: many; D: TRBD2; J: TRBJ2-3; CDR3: CSVEIAGGLVDTQYF; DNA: TGCAGCGTTGAAATAGCGGGAGGGCTGGTAGATACGCAGTATTTT
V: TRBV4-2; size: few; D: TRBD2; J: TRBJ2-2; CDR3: CASSQDWGGANTGELFF; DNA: TGTGCCAGCAGCCAAGATTGGGGGGGGGCGAACACCGGGGAGCTGTTTTTT
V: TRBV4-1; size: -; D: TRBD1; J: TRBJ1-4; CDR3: CASSQITGGPEKLFF; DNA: TGCGCCAGCAGCCAAATCACAGGGGGTCCCGAAAAACTGTTTTTT
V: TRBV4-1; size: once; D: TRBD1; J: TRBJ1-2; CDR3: CASSQAPDRGLNYGYTF; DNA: TGCGCCAGCAGCCAAGCTCCCGACAGGGGGCTAAACTATGGCTACACCTTC
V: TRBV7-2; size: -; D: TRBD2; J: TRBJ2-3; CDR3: CASSLQRGLTDTQYF; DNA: TGTGCCAGCAGCTTACAGCGGGGCCTCACAGATACGCAGTATTTT
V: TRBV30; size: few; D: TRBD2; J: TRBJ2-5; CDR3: CAWSLLAGGETQYF; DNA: TGTGCCTGGAGTCTCCTAGCGGGGGGTGAGACCCAGTACTTC
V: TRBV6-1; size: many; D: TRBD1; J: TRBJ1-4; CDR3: CASSSQFHRGGEKLFF; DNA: TGTGCCAGCAGTTCACAATTTCACAGGGGCGGAGAAAAACTGTTTTTT
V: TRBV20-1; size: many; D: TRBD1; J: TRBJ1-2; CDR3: CSASWDRVNYGYTF; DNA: TGCAGTGCTAGTTGGGACAGGGTCAACTATGGCTACACCTTC
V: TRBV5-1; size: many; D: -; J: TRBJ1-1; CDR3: CASSPGHTDTEAFF; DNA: TGCGCCAGCAGCCCTGGACATACGGACACTGAAGCTTTCTTT
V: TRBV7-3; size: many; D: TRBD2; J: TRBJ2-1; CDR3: CASSRSGAYNEQFF; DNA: TGTGCCAGCAGCCGTAGCGGGGCCTACAATGAGCAGTTCTTC
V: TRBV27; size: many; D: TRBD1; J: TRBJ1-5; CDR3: CASRGQGDNQPQHF; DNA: TGTGCCAGCAGGGGACAGGGGGATAATCAGCCCCAGCATTTT
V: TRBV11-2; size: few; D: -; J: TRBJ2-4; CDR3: CASSPNLPSGRGAKNIQYF; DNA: TGTGCCAGCAGCCCAAATCTACCGTCAGGGCGAGGAGCCAAAAACATTCAGTACTTC
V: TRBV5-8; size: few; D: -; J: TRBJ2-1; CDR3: CASSWGARDEQFF; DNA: TGTGCCAGCAGCTGGGGGGCGCGGGATGAGCAGTTCTTC
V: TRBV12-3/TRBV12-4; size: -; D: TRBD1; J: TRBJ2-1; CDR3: CASSNKQGYNEQFF; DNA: TGTGCCAGCAGTAATAAACAGGGGTACAATGAGCAGTTCTTC
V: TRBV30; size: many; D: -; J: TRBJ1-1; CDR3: CAWIARGGAKNTEAFF; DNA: TGTGCCTGGATTGCCCGGGGAGGGGCAAAGAACACTGAAGCTTTCTTT
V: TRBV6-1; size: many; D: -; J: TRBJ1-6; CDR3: CASSPPGGNNSPLHF; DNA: TGTGCCAGCAGTCCACCGGGCGGCAATAATTCACCCCTCCACTTT
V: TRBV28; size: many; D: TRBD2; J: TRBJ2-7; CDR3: CASSFPGLADSYEQYF; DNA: TGTGCCAGCAGTTTCCCCGGACTAGCGGACTCCTACGAGCAGTACTTC
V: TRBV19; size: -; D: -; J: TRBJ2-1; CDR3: CASSIVVTDYNEQFF; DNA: TGTGCCAGTAGTATAGTAGTAACGGACTACAATGAGCAGTTCTTC
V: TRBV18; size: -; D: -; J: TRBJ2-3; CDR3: CASSPQGQPDPQYF; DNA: TGTGCCAGCTCACCACAGGGACAACCGGATCCGCAGTATTTT
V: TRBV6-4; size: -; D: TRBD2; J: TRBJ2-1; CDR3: CASSVLGGNEQFF; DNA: TGTGCCAGCAGTGTTCTCGGGGGGAATGAGCAGTTCTTC